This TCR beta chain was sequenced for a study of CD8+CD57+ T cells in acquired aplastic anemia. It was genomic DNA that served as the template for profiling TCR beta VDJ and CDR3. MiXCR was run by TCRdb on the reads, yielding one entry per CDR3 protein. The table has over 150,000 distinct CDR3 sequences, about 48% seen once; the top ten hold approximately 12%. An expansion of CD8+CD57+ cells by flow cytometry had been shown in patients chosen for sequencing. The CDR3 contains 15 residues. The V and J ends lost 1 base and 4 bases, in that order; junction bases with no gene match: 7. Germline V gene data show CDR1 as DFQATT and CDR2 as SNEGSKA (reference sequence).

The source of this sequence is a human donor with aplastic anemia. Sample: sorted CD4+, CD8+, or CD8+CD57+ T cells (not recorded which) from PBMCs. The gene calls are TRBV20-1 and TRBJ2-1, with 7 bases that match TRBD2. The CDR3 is CSARGPSGSYNEQFF. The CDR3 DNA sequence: TGCAGTGCTAGAGGTCCTAGCGGATCGTACAATGAGCAGTTCTTC.